This T cell receptor (beta chain) was recovered during a study of T-cell memory formation after mild COVID-19. The CDR3 consists of 15 residues. Trimming left V 3 bases short and J 2 bases short, with 11 bases between. One entry per CDR3 protein, called by TCRdb with MiXCR from the 5' RACE reads. The table lists approximately 400,000 distinct CDR3 sequences, roughly a quarter of them singletons. Material for sequencing was PBMCs or a T cell subset sorted from them (not recorded which). The gene calls are TRBV12-3 or TRBV12-4 and TRBJ2-1; D tentatively reads TRBD1 or TRBD2 (5 bases each). The sequence derives from an adult woman who had mild COVID-19 (a few samples of this study predate the infection). Cell type and time point are not known. The CDR3 sequence: CASSFRQGAYNEQFF. CDR3 DNA sequence: TGTGCCAGCAGTTTTAGGCAGGGAGCCTACAATGAGCAGTTCTTC.